The clone carrying this TCR beta chain was counted once. Its antigen is still unknown. This entry belongs to a study of T cell responses to AZD1222 COVID-19 vaccine. Study conclusions and caveats: Nearly half of spike-specific TCRs reportedly target variant regions that are unmutated in the B.1.351 and B.1.1.7 variants.

Germline CDR1 is LNHDA and CDR2 is SQIVND (reference sequence). V was shortened by 11 bases and J by 3 bases, with 16 bases between the two germline ends. The CDR3 loop spans 13 amino acids. The protocol was immunoSEQ multiplex PCR, while the TCRdb copy is restricted to in-frame clones and leaves out a portion. The repertoire includes 180,000 or so clones, approximately 92% of them detected once, and around 0.97% sits in the top ten. This clonotype was sampled from an adult who received the MenACWY meningococcal vaccine as a control. The chain recombines TRBV19 with TRBJ1-1; D remains unclear. The starting material was peripheral blood, obtained 28 days after the second dose of the MenACWY control vaccine. The DNA of the CDR3 is TGTGCCTCTACACCGGGGTACTACACTGAAGCTTTCTTT. Translation gives CASTPGYYTEAFF.